The clone carrying this TCR beta chain was found a few times. Its specificity is unknown. The sample originates from a study of vaccination and CD4 T cells after COVID-19. Germline lookup yields CDR1 KGHSH and CDR2 LQKENI. The germline V and J ends were trimmed by 4 bases and 4 bases, with 7 bases remaining between them. This CDR3 spans 12 amino acids. The sample's treatment: approximately 11-day PBMC culture with coronavirus spike peptide pools or control peptides (ViraFEST assay). Once obtained from cultured CD4+ T cells, the DNA was sequenced using the Oncomine TCR Beta short-read assay. One entry per CDR3 protein, called by TCRdb with MiXCR from the PCR reads. The table has about 19,000 distinct CDR3 sequences, 55% to 60% seen once.

Here the sequenced sample was CD4+ T cells from blood, cultured in vitro, taken after SARS-CoV-2 vaccination. V gene TRBV18 combines with J gene TRBJ1-1; D remains ambiguous. This receptor was obtained from a human donor who had recovered from COVID-19. The CDR3: CASSLRATEAFF. CDR3 nucleotide sequence: TGTGCCAGCTCACTCCGGGCCACTGAAGCTTTCTTT.